This TCR beta chain was documented in a study of read filtering for tumor transcriptome and immune sequencing (dated by TCRdb to about 2020). At the level of the whole study: The cohort consisted of under 20 male and 14 female patients, with a mean age of around 60 years and an age range of about 40 to 85. By revised international staging, roughly 8 patients were R-ISS I, about 17 were R-ISS II and about seven were R-ISS III. Whole-transcriptome libraries were prepared with the TruSeq RNA Access Library Prep Kit after DNase treatment. TCR-region mapped reads per sample ranged from about 4 to 10.27 million with IR-seq versus only roughly 75 to 1,300 with RNA-seq. Using the same bone marrow samples, the study compared TCR repertoires obtained by targeted immune repertoire sequencing with those obtained by bulk whole-transcriptome sequencing. As a main aim, a read-filtering strategy for immune repertoire data was addressed, with the specific question being whether clonotypes supported by a single read should be removed.

This clonotype was observed many times. There is no known antigen for this receptor. Qualities for individual bases were not recorded, and no much larger clone is one base off. Study-level results and caveats: Single-read clonotypes made up 80% to 85% of clonotypes but only approximately 4% of total reads in IR-seq, compared with approximately 70% of clonotypes and approximately 40% of reads in RNA-seq. The correlation between IR-seq and RNA-seq shared clonotype proportions was increased by removal of single-read clonotypes. Clonotypes were captured by IR-seq at much higher depth and more reliably than by RNA-seq, and smaller IR-seq throughput was sufficient for identification of most shared clonotypes. The sorted CD138-negative fraction was composed of a mixed bone marrow immune population rather than of purified T cells.

Bone marrow was sampled from every patient at the time of active disease. Isolation of bone marrow mononuclear cells was performed by Ficoll-Hypaque density gradient centrifugation. Myeloma plasma cells were removed and CD138-negative cells were obtained by negative selection following labeling with CD138 magnetic microbeads on a MACS separator. Purity of the isolated cells was checked by flow cytometry on an Attune NxT using CD138 antibodies. TRIzol reagent was used to extract total RNA, which was then quantified with a NanoDrop spectrophotometer. For each patient, paired RNA-seq and IR-seq were run on the CD138-negative bone marrow sample from that patient. The Immunoverse kit was used to build TCR libraries from roughly 370 ng RNA, with molecular barcoded adaptors covering alpha/delta and beta/gamma chains. TCR library preparation was performed with the same RNA that was used for transcriptome sequencing. Sequencing of the TCR libraries was done on an Illumina HiSeq 4000 with 2 x 150 cycles. The source study handled its data this way. MiXCR aligned TCR reads to human V, D, J and C references and assembled the aligned reads into CDR3 clonotypes, with quality filtering and error correction included. Clonotype counts and gene usage diversity were analyzed with the tcR package in R. Raw mapping reads were checked after the RNA-seq reads had been mapped by STAR aligner version 2.5.3a onto the human GRCh37 genome. To test how sequencing depth affects detected clonotypes, IR-seq fastq files were randomly downsampled with Seqtk 1.3. TCRdb reran the public reads through fastp at Q25 and MiXCR, keeping productive beta chains. Rows with one shared CDR3 protein collapse into an entry with the most common genes and DNA. For this entry, the V and J calls and clone size follow TCRdb and not the study's own pipeline. Within this sample are about 57,000 distinct CDR3 sequences, with 20% to 25% of them counted one time only. Together, the top ten hold roughly 15% of the sample.

The specimen sequenced was a population of CD138-negative cells sorted from bone marrow. Per the publication, the cell subset or site label means: bone marrow mononuclear cells depleted of CD138+ plasma/myeloma cells by negative magnetic selection. The sequence was collected from a donor at least 40 years old with multiple myeloma.

The CDR3 reads as follows: CSVEVGSANTGELFF. The DNA sequence is given as TGCAGCGTTGAAGTTGGCAGCGCGAACACCGGGGAGCTGTTTTTT. Recombination linked TRBV29-1 to TRBJ2-2; the D gene is not confidently resolved. Per the germline V gene, SQVTM is the CDR1 and ANQGSEA is the CDR2. Taken from cysteine to phenylalanine, the CDR3 has 15 residues. The retained sequence is limited to the CDR3, 45 bases, with the frame set at the first base. V is clipped by 1 base and J by 0 bases, and the sequence between their germline boundaries is 9 bases long.